The 26 T cell receptor beta chains below all came from one sample that was sequenced in a study of shared clonotypes between healthy human individuals. Assay: immunoSEQ multiplex PCR; the TCRdb copy retains only in-frame clones and omits some. The repertoire holds approximately 2.5 million clones, with over 85% as singletons. Sequenced sample: naive CD4+ T cells from PBMCs. Noted subset: CD45RA+ positively selected. The receptors were gathered from a man between 18 and 29 years old in good health. Some clones in this sample may be carry-over from other donors' samples.

This clone has a handful of counts. V and J are TRBV30 and TRBJ1-1; no clear D. Deletions cut 1 base from V and 3 bases from J, with 9 bases between. The length of the CDR3 is 13 residues. Germline CDR1 and CDR2: GTSNPN and SVGIG (reference sequence). For the CDR3, the DNA is TGTGCCTGGAGTGACGGGGTCGACACTGAAGCTTTCTTT. It codes for CAWSDGVDTEAFF.

To note about this clone: Within the sample, other DNA sequences also encode this same CDR3. The chain couples TRBV9 to TRBJ1-1, with D hard to call. Germline-derived CDR1 and CDR2 are SGDLS and YYNGEE. This CDR3 contains 14 residues. Trimming shortened V by 0 bases and J by 0 bases, and 6 bases separated the two germline ends. The chain's CDR3 is CASSVGQMNTEAFF. Here the CDR3 DNA reads TGTGCCAGCAGCGTAGGGCAAATGAACACTGAAGCTTTCTTT. The complete variable domain, with remaining parts taken from reference TRBV9 and TRBJ1-1, reads DSGVTQTPKHLITATGQRVTLRCSPRSGDLSVYWYQQSLDQGLQFLIQYYNGEERAKGNILERFSAQQFPDLHSELNLSSLELGDSALYFCASSVGQMNTEAFFGQGTRLTVV.

The chain links TRBV6-6 to TRBJ1-2, with D maybe TRBD1 (5 bases). The V and J ends lost 10 bases and 4 bases respectively, with 10 bases between them. Per germline, CDR1 MNHNY and CDR2 SVGAGI (reference sequence). This CDR3 spans 11 amino acids. DNA of the CDR3: TGTGCCACCCAGGGTACCTATGGCTACACCTTC. Translated: CATQGTYGYTF.

This chain uses TRBV28 with TRBJ1-2, with D uncertain. V lost 1 base, J lost 2 bases, and 11 bases lay in between. This CDR3 spans 15 amino acids. Germline values: CDR1 MDHEN, CDR2 SYDVKM. The CDR3 reads CASSLSSAGNYGYTF. As DNA, the CDR3 is TGTGCCAGCAGTTTATCCTCGGCAGGAAACTATGGCTACACCTTC.

Concerning this clone: Other nucleotide sequences from this sample produce the same CDR3. This chain uses TRBV28 with TRBJ2-1, with a tentative D call TRBD2 (5 bases). This CDR3 region has 13 residues. Trimming removed 3 bases from V and 4 bases from J, with 7 bases in between. Germline V CDR1 and CDR2: MDHEN, SYDVKM. CDR3 sequence (DNA): TGTGCCAGCAGTTTTGAGGGTTACAATGAGCAGTTCTTC. It codes for CASSFEGYNEQFF. Variable domain in full (rest from reference TRBV28 and TRBJ2-1): DVKVTQSSRYLVKRTGEKVFLECVQDMDHENMFWYRQDPGLGLRLIYFSYDVKMKEKGDIPEGYSVSREKKERFSLILESASTNQTSMYLCASSFEGYNEQFFGPGTRLTVL.

The CDR3 is CASSQGWDQYF. The CDR3 DNA follows: TGTGCCAGCAGTCAGGGGTGGGACCAGTACTTC. The chain links TRBV5-4 to TRBJ2-5, with a weak D call TRBD1 (6 bases). V dropped 5 bases and J dropped 10 bases, with 12 bases sitting between them. This CDR3 is built from 11 residues. The germline V gene has CDR1 SGHNT and CDR2 YYREEE (reference sequence).

The table lists this clone with a count of one. This chain joins TRBV19 and TRBJ1-2; D is uncertain. This CDR3 has 14 residues. Germline V gives CDR1 LNHDA, CDR2 SQIVND (reference sequence). V lost 8 bases and J 1 base, leaving 14 bases between the germline ends. The CDR3 coding sequence is TGTGCCAGTCGCCAAATAAGTGTTAACTATGGCTACACCTTC. Amino acid sequence: CASRQISVNYGYTF.

The gene calls are TRBV28 and TRBJ1-1; 7 bases are a match to TRBD1. The germline CDR1 and CDR2 sequences are MDHEN and SYDVKM. The CDR3 has 13 amino acids. Trimming removed 5 bases from V and 6 bases from J; junction bases left unmatched: 6. In DNA form, the CDR3 reads TGTGCCAGCAGTCAAACAGGGGTGGCTGAAGCTTTCTTT. Translation gives CASSQTGVAEAFF.

The rearrangement links TRBV28 to TRBJ1-2, with D possibly TRBD1 on 6 matching bases. V lost 7 bases, J lost 8 bases, and 17 bases lay in between. The CDR3 consists of 13 residues. CDR1 is MDHEN and CDR2 is SYDVKM in the germline V gene. CDR3 DNA sequence: TGTGCCAGCATCCAGACAGGAACGGGGGGCTACACCTTC. Translated, it gives CASIQTGTGGYTF.

This clone has a handful of counts. The rearrangement uses TRBV7-2 and TRBJ1-1; 9 bases fit TRBD1. Losses at the gene ends were 6 bases for V and 1 base for J; bases not matched to a gene: 3. CDR1 and CDR2 from the germline V gene are SGHTA and FQGNSA. The CDR3 covers 14 residues. This CDR3 is CASSPQGANTEAFF. CDR3 in DNA: TGTGCCAGCAGTCCACAGGGGGCGAACACTGAAGCTTTCTTT.

The J gene is TRBJ1-2, the V gene TRBV7-2; weak D call: TRBD1 (5 bases). Germline loops: CDR1 SGHTA, CDR2 FQGNSA. Deletions cut 5 bases from V and 4 bases from J, with 17 bases between. The CDR3 consists of 15 residues. The chain's CDR3 is CASSPGPGTLYGYTF. CDR3 nucleotides: TGTGCCAGCAGCCCAGGCCCCGGGACCCTCTATGGCTACACCTTC.

CDR3 residues: CSAWASTEAFF. The CDR3 DNA reads as TGCAGTGCTTGGGCGAGCACTGAAGCTTTCTTT. The V and J genes are TRBV20-1 and TRBJ1-1; no reliable D call. The germline gives CDR1 DFQATT, CDR2 SNEGSKA (reference sequence). The CDR3 runs to 11 residues. Trimming pared 5 bases from V and 4 bases from J, leaving 8 bases between.

This clone was detected only once. The chain combines TRBV6-6 with TRBJ2-7, with D maybe TRBD2 (6 bases). V lost 6 bases and J 1 base, leaving 10 bases between the germline ends. Germline V gives CDR1 MNHNY, CDR2 SVGAGI (reference sequence). CDR3 length equals 13 residues. The CDR3 nucleotides are TGTGCCAGCAGGGGCGGGATGTCCTACGAGCAGTACTTC. Translation: CASRGGMSYEQYF.

Note on this clone: Mismatch with germline at one junction end may stem from a read error. The genes are TRBV2 and TRBJ2-5; 15 nucleotides align to TRBD2. Germline V lookup: CDR1 SNHLY, CDR2 FYNNEI. This CDR3 has 14 amino acids. CDR3 DNA: TGTGCCAGCAAGGGACTAGCGGGAGGCCGGGTGATAGACTTC. Translated: CASKGLAGGRVIDF.

This sequence joins TRBV7-2 and TRBJ2-2; D is possibly TRBD1 (6 bases). Germline lookup yields CDR1 SGHTA and CDR2 FQGNSA. The CDR3 runs 15 residues. Deletions cut 5 bases from V and 5 bases from J, with 15 bases between. The CDR3 DNA reads TGTGCCAGCAGCCTCCGGGACCAGGGGACCGGGGAGCTGTTTTTT. Protein product: CASSLRDQGTGELFF.

Here the CDR3 reads CASSSYRDRTNTGELFF. The CDR3 nucleotides are TGTGCCAGCAGCTCATACCGGGACAGGACGAACACCGGGGAGCTGTTTTTT. This chain links TRBV7-7 with TRBJ2-2; TRBD1 matches at 8 bases. Per the germline V gene, CDR1 is SSHAT and CDR2 is FNYEAQ (reference sequence). V trimming: 4 bases; J trimming: 0 bases; junction bases outside the gene matches: 7. The CDR3 is 17 amino acids.

The chain carries TRBV27 and TRBJ2-5; D is possibly TRBD2 (7 bases). Trimming removed 3 bases at V and 1 base at J, with 24 bases between. This CDR3 comprises 19 residues. Germline-derived CDR1 and CDR2 are MNHEY and SMNVEV (reference sequence). The CDR3 sequence is CASSFQRGGDPRAQETQYF. The CDR3 DNA reads TGTGCCAGCAGTTTCCAGAGGGGGGGAGACCCCCGCGCCCAAGAGACCCAGTACTTC.

The genes are TRBV5-1 and TRBJ2-3; TRBD2 aligns across 9 bases. The ends lost 0 bases at V and 2 bases at J; junction bases unmatched: 7. The CDR3 has 17 amino acids. Looked up from germline, CDR1 is SGHRS and CDR2 is YFSETQ. The DNA for the CDR3 is TGCGCCAGCAGCTTGGTTGTGCTAGCGGGAATCACAGATACGCAGTATTTT. Translation: CASSLVVLAGITDTQYF.

The rearrangement links TRBV9 to TRBJ2-2, with TRBD2 matching 7 bases. The V segment lost 4 bases and the J segment 1 base; nucleotides outside the gene matches: 7. Germline CDR1 and CDR2: SGDLS and YYNGEE. The CDR3 totals 16 residues. The CDR3 reads CASSPRGDENTGELFF. CDR3 coding DNA: TGTGCCAGCAGCCCCCGGGGGGACGAGAACACCGGGGAGCTGTTTTTT.

The V call is TRBV5-8, the J call TRBJ1-5; D remains ambiguous. This CDR3 is built from 13 residues. Germline V gene sequence: CDR1 SGHTS, CDR2 YDEGEE. V lost 2 bases and J lost 6, with 9 bases in between. The CDR3: CASSFMTSQPQHF. CDR3 bases: TGTGCCAGCAGCTTTATGACATCTCAGCCCCAGCATTTT.

The V gene is TRBV6-1, the J gene TRBJ1-1; D gene ambiguous. The CDR3 loop spans 14 amino acids. Germline assignment: CDR1 MNHNS and CDR2 SASEGT. Deletions cut 6 bases from V and 6 bases from J, with 17 bases between. Here the CDR3 DNA reads TGTGCCAGCAGCAGCCCCCGACAAAGCCCTGAAGCTTTCTTT. It codes for CASSSPRQSPEAFF.

The chain has TRBV11-2 and TRBJ1-6, with D possibly matching TRBD1 (6 bases). This CDR3 spans 15 amino acids. The V end lost 3 bases, the J end lost 10 bases, and 16 bases lay between the germline ends. CDR1 is SGHAT, CDR2 FQNNGV, per germline. The CDR3 region is CASSLGSGGGSPLHF. The CDR3, as DNA: TGTGCCAGCAGCTTGGGGTCTGGGGGCGGATCACCCCTCCACTTT. Looking up the rest from reference TRBV11-2 and TRBJ1-6 gives the full variable domain: EAGVAQSPRYKIIEKRQSVAFWCNPISGHATLYWYQQILGQGPKLLIQFQNNGVVDDSQLPKDRFSAERLKGVDSTLKIQPAKLEDSAVYLCASSLGSGGGSPLHFGNGTRLTVT.

This rearrangement joins TRBV5-1 to TRBJ2-1, with 13 bases lining up with TRBD2. The length of the CDR3 is 17 residues. Germline CDR1 reads SGHRS; CDR2 reads YFSETQ. V lost 1 base and J lost 0; bases outside the gene matches: 1. The CDR3 reads CASSLTSGRASYNEQFF. DNA of the CDR3: TGCGCCAGCAGCTTGACTAGCGGGAGGGCCTCCTACAATGAGCAGTTCTTC.

The rearrangement joins TRBV7-9 to TRBJ1-3, with TRBD1 as a possible D gene (5 bases). The ends were cut back, 3 bases at V and 0 bases at J, with 21 bases in the middle. The CDR3 has 19 residues. Per germline, CDR1 SEHNR and CDR2 FQNEAQ (reference sequence). The CDR3 sequence: CASSFPGRDESPSGNTIYF. The CDR3 DNA is TGTGCCAGCAGCTTCCCCGGGCGGGACGAATCCCCCTCTGGAAACACCATATATTTT.

The chain couples TRBV5-1 to TRBJ2-5, with a possible D match to TRBD2 (7 bases). Deletions cut 3 bases from V and 1 base from J, with 10 bases between. This CDR3 has 14 residues. Looked up from germline, CDR1 is SGHRS and CDR2 is YFSETQ. The CDR3 here is CASSWGGPQETQYF. As DNA, the CDR3 is TGCGCCAGCAGCTGGGGGGGCCCCCAAGAGACCCAGTACTTC.

This rearrangement joins TRBV28 to TRBJ1-1, with D uncertain. V gave up 6 bases and J gave up 0 bases, with 14 bases separating them. Germline CDR1 and CDR2: MDHEN and SYDVKM. The CDR3 extends over 15 amino acids. The DNA for the CDR3 is TGTGCCAGCAGCCCCCGAGACCTCTTGAACACTGAAGCTTTCTTT. Its protein is CASSPRDLLNTEAFF.